The source of this TCR beta chain is a study of blood T cell repertoires in COVID-19. The method was immunoSEQ multiplex PCR; TCRdb's version includes in-frame clones alone and lacks a portion of them. The sample has some 230,000 clones, about 79% seen once. Looked up from germline, CDR1 is SGHTA and CDR2 is FQGNSA. CDR3 length equals 16 residues. The V segment lost 1 base and the J segment 0 bases; nucleotides outside the gene matches: 6. Sequencing used PBMCs or T cells enriched from blood (not recorded which). The rearrangement links TRBV7-2 to TRBJ2-7, with 7 bases fitting TRBD1. This clonotype was sampled from a woman in her forties with acute COVID-19. The CDR3 region is CASSLVMTGSSYEQYF. The CDR3 DNA reads as TGTGCCAGCAGCTTAGTTATGACAGGGAGCTCCTACGAGCAGTACTTC.